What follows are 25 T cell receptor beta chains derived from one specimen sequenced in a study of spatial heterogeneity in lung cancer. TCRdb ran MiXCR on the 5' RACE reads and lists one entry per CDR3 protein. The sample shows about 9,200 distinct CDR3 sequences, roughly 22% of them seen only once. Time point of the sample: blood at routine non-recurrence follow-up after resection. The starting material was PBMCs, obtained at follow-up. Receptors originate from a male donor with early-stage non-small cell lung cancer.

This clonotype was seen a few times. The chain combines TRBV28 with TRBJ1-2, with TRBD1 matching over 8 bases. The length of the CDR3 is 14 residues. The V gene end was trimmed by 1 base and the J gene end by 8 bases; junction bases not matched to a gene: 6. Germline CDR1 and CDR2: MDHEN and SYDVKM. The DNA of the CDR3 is TGTGCCAGCAGTTTATCTTCAGGGGGCGAAGGCTACACCTTC. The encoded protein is CASSLSSGGEGYTF.

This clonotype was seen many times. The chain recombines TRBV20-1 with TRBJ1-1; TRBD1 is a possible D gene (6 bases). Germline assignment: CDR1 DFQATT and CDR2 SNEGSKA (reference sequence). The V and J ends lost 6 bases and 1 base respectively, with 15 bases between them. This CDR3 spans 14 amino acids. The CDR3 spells CSARPPGANTEAFF. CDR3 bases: TGCAGTGCAAGGCCCCCAGGGGCGAACACTGAAGCTTTCTTT.

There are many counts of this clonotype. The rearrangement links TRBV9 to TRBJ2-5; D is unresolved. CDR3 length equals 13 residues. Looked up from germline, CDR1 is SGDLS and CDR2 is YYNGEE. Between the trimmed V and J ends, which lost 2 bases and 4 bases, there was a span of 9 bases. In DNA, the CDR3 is TGTGCCAGCAGCGTGGAAGGACGAGAGACCCAGTACTTC. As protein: CASSVEGRETQYF.

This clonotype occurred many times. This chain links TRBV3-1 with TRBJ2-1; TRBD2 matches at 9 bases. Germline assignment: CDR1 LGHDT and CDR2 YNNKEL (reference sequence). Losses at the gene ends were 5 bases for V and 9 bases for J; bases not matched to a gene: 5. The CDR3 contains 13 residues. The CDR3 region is CASSTLSGSEQFF. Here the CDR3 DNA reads TGTGCCAGCAGCACCCTTAGCGGGAGTGAGCAGTTCTTC.

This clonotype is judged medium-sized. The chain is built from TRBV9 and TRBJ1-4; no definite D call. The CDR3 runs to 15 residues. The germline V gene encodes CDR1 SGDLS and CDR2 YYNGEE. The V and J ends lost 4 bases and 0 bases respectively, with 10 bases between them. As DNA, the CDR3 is TGTGCCAGCAGCAGATGGAGCGCAACTAATGAAAAACTGTTTTTT. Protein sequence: CASSRWSATNEKLFF.

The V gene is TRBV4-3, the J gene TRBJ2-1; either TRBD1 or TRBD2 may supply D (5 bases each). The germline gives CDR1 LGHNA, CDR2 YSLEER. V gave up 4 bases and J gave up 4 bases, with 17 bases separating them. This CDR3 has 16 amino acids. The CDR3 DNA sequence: TGCGCCAGCAGCCCTTACCCGGGACCCACTTACAATGAGCAGTTCTTC. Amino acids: CASSPYPGPTYNEQFF.

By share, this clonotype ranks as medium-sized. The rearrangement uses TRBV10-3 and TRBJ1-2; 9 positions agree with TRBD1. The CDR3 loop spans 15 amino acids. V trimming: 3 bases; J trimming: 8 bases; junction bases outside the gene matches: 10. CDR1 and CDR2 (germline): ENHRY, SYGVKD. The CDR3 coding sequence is TGTGCCATCAGTGAACCCCGGACAGGGGTCGGCGGCTACACCTTC. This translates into CAISEPRTGVGGYTF.

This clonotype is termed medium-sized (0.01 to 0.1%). CDR3 residues: CASSLSRTGPFNEQFF. Written as DNA, the CDR3 is TGTGCCAGCAGTTTATCCCGGACAGGGCCCTTCAATGAGCAGTTCTTC. The chain carries TRBV28 and TRBJ2-1; 8 bases agree with TRBD1. This CDR3 comprises 16 residues. Germline CDR1 reads MDHEN; CDR2 reads SYDVKM. V shed 1 base and J 6 bases; nucleotides not matched to a gene: 8.

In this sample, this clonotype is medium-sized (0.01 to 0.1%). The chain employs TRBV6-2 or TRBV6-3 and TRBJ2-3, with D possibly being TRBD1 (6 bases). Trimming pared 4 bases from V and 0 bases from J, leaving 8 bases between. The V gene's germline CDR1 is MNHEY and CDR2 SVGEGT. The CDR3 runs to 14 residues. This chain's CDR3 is CASSWGRSTDTQYF. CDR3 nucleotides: TGTGCCAGCAGTTGGGGGCGCAGCACAGATACGCAGTATTTT.

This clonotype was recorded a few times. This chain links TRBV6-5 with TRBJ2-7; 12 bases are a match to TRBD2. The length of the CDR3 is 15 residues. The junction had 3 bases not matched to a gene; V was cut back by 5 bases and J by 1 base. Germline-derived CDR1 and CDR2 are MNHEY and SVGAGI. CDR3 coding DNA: TGTGCCAGCAGTGCGACTAGCGGGAGTTCCTACGAGCAGTACTTC. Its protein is CASSATSGSSYEQYF.

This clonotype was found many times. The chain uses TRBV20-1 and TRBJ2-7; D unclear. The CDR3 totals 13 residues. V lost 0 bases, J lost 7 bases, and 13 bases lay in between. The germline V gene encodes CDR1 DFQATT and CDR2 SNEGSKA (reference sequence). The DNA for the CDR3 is TGCAGTGCTAGAGATCCGTCCTCCAGGGAGCAGTACTTC. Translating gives CSARDPSSREQYF.

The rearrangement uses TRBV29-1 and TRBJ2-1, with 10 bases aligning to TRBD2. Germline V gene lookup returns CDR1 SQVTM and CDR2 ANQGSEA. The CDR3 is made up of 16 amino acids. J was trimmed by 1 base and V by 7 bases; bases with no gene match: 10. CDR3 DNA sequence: TGCAGCGGGAGGGTGCTAGCGGGGGAGTCCTACAATGAGCAGTTCTTC. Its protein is CSGRVLAGESYNEQFF.

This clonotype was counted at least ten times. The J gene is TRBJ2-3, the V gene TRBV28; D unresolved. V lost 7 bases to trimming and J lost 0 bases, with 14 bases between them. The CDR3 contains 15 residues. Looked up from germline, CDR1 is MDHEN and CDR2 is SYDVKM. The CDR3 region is CASTLRETSTDTQYF. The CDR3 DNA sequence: TGTGCCAGCACCCTTAGAGAGACTAGCACAGATACGCAGTATTTT. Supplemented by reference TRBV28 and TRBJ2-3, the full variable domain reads DVKVTQSSRYLVKRTGEKVFLECVQDMDHENMFWYRQDPGLGLRLIYFSYDVKMKEKGDIPEGYSVSREKKERFSLILESASTNQTSMYLCASTLRETSTDTQYFGPGTRLTVL.

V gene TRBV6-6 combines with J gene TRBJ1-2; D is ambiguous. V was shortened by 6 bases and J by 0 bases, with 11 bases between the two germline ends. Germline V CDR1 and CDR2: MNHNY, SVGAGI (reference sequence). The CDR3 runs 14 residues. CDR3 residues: CASSLPSANYGYTF. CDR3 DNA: TGTGCCAGCAGCCTTCCTAGTGCTAACTATGGCTACACCTTC.

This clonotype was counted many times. The CDR3, as DNA: TGCAGTGCTAGAGATCCCCGGGACAGGGTCACCGAGCAGTACTTC. Its translation: CSARDPRDRVTEQYF. This chain joins TRBV20-1 and TRBJ2-7, with 9 nucleotides matching TRBD1. CDR3 size: 15 residues. Germline CDR1 and CDR2: DFQATT and SNEGSKA (reference sequence). J was trimmed by 6 bases and V by 0 bases; bases with no gene match: 9.

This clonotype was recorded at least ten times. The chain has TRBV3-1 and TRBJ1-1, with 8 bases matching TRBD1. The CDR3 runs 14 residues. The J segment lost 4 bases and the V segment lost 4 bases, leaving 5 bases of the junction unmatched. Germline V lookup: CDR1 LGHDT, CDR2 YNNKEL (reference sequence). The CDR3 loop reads CASSLTGEGTEAFF. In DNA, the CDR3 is TGTGCCAGCAGCCTGACAGGGGAAGGCACTGAAGCTTTCTTT.

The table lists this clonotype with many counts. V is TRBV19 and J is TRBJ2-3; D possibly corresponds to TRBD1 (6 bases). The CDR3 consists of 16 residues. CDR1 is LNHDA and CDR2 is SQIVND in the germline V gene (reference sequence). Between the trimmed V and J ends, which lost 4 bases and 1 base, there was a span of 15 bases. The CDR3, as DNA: TGTGCCAGTAGTAGGGGACAAATGATACGCACAGATACGCAGTATTTT. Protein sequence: CASSRGQMIRTDTQYF. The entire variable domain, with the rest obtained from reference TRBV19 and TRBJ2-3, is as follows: DGGITQSPKYLFRKEGQNVTLSCEQNLNHDAMYWYRQDPGQGLRLIYYSQIVNDFQKGDIAEGYSVSREKKESFPLTVTSAQKNPTAFYLCASSRGQMIRTDTQYFGPGTRLTVL.

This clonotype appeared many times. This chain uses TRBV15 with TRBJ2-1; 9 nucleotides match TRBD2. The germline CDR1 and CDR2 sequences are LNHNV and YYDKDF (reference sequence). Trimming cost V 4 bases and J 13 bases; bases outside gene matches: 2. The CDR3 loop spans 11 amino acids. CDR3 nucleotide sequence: TGTGCCACCAGCAAGGGACTAGCTCAGTTCTTC. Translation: CATSKGLAQFF. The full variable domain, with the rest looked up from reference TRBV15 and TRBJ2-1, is DAMVIQNPRYQVTQFGKPVTLSCSQTLNHNVMYWYQQKSSQAPKLLFHYYDKDFNNEADTPDNFQSRRPNTSFCFLDIRSPGLGDTAMYLCATSKGLAQFFGPGTRLTVL.

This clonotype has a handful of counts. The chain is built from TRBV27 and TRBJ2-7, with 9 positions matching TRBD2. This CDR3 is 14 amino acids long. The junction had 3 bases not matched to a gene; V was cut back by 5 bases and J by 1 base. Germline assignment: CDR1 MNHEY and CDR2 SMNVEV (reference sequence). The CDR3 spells CASSGSGRSYEQYF. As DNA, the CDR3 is TGTGCCAGCAGTGGTAGCGGGAGATCCTACGAGCAGTACTTC.

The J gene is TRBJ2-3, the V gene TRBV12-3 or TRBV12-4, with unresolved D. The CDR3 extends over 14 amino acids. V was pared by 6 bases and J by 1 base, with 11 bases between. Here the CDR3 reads CASSPRPGTDTQYF. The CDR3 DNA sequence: TGTGCCAGCAGCCCACGGCCGGGCACAGATACGCAGTATTTT.

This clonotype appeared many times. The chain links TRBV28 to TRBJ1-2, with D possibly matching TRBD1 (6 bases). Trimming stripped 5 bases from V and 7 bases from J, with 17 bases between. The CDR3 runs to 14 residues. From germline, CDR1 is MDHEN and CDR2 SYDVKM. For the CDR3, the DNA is TGTGCCAGCAGTGACTCCCAGGGGCTTCGTGGCTACACCTTC. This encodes CASSDSQGLRGYTF.

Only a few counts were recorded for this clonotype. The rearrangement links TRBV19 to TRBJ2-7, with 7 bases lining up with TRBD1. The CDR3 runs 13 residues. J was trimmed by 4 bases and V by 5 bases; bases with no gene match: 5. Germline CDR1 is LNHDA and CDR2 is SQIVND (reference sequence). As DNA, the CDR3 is TGTGCCAGTAGTCTCCGACAGGGATACGAGCAGTACTTC. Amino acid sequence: CASSLRQGYEQYF. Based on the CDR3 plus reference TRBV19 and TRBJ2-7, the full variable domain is DGGITQSPKYLFRKEGQNVTLSCEQNLNHDAMYWYRQDPGQGLRLIYYSQIVNDFQKGDIAEGYSVSREKKESFPLTVTSAQKNPTAFYLCASSLRQGYEQYFGPGTRLTVT.

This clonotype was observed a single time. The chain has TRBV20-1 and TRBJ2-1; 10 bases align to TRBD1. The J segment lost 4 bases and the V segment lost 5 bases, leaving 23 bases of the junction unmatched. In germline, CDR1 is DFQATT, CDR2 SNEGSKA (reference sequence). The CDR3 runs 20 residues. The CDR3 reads CSASGMTGGGRVSGYNEQFF. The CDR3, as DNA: TGCAGTGCTTCCGGAATGACAGGGGGCGGAAGAGTTAGTGGATACAATGAGCAGTTCTTC.

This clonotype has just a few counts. CDR3 sequence: CASGTDAYNEQFF. The DNA of the CDR3 is TGTGCTAGTGGTACGGACGCCTACAATGAGCAGTTCTTC. This chain uses TRBV12-5 with TRBJ2-1; D is uncertain. The germline V and J ends were trimmed by 5 bases and 2 bases, with 7 bases remaining between them. The CDR3 totals 13 residues. Germline lookup yields CDR1 LGHNT and CDR2 FRNRAP.

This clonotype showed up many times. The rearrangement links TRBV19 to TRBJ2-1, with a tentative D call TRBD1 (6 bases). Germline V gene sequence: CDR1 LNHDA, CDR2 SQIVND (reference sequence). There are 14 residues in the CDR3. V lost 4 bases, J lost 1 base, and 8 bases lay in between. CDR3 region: CASSRGGSYNEQFF. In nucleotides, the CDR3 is TGTGCCAGTAGTAGAGGGGGTTCCTACAATGAGCAGTTCTTC.